This T cell receptor beta chain stems from a study of technical replicates of blood from four donors. Data came from immunoSEQ multiplex PCR; TCRdb stores just in-frame clones and leaves some out. There are roughly 69,000 clones in the sample; 85% to 90% occur only once, and around 5% lies in the top ten. V gave up 0 bases and J gave up 8 bases, with 11 bases separating them. Per the germline V gene, CDR1 is SGHDT and CDR2 is YYEEEE. The CDR3 sequence is 13 residues long. This clone showed up just once. Sequencing input: PBMCs. This TCR was sampled from a human donor in good health. Some clones in this sample may be carry-over from other donors' samples. V and J are TRBV5-6 and TRBJ1-2; D gene unclear. The CDR3 is CASSLGRTRGYTF. CDR3 coding DNA: TGTGCCAGCAGCTTGGGCCGGACTCGGGGCTACACCTTC.